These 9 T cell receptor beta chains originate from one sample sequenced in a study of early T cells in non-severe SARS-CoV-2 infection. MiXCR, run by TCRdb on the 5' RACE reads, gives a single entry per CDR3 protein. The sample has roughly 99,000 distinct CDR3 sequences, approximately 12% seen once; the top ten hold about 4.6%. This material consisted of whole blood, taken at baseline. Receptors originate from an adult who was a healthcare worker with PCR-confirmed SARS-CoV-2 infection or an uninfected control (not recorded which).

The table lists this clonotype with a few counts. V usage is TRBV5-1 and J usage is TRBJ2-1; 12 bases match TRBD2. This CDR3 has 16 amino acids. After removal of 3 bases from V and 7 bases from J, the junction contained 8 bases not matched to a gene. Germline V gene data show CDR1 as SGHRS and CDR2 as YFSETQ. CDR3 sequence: CASSSGLAGLQNEQFF. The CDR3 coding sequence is TGCGCCAGCAGCTCAGGACTAGCGGGACTTCAAAATGAGCAGTTCTTC.

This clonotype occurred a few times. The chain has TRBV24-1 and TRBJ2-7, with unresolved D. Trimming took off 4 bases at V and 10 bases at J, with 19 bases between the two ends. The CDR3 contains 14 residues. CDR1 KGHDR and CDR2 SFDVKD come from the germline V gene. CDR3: CATSDPVASQTQYF. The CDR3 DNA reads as TGTGCCACCAGTGACCCAGTGGCATCCCAGACACAGTACTTC.

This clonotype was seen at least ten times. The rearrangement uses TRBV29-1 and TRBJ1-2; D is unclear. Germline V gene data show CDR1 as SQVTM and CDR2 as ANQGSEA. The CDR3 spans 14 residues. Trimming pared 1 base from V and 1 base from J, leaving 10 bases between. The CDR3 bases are TGCAGCGTTGAAGGGTCAGGACTTAACTATGGCTACACCTTC. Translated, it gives CSVEGSGLNYGYTF.

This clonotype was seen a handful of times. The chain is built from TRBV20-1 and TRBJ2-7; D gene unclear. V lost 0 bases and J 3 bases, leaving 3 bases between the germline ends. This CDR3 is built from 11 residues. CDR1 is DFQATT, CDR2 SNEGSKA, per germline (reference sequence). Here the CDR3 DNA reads TGCAGTGCTAGAGATTACTACGAGCAGTACTTC. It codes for CSARDYYEQYF.

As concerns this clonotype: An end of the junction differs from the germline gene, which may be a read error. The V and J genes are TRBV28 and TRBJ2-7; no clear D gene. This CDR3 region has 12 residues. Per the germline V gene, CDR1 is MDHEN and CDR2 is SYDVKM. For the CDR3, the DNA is TGTGCCAGCAATTTAGAACCCTACGAGCAGTACTTC. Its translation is CASNLEPYEQYF.

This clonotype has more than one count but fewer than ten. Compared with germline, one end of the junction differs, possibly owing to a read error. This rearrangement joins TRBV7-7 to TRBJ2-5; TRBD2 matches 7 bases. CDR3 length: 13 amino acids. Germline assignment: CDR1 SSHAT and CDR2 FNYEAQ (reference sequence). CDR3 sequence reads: CASSLERGSTQYF. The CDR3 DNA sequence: TGTGCTAGCAGCTTAGAGCGGGGATCGACCCAGTACTTC.

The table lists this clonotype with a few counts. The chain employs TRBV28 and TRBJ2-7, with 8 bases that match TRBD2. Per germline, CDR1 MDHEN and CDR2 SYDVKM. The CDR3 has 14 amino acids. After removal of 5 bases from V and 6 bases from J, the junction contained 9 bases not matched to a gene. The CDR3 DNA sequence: TGTGCCAGCAGTCCCACCCGGGAGGGCCCCGAGCAGTACTTC. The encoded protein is CASSPTREGPEQYF.

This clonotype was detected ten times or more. The DNA of the CDR3 is TGCAGTGCCAGAATAGCTAACTATGGCTACACCTTC. Encoded protein: CSARIANYGYTF. The chain has TRBV20-1 and TRBJ1-2; D is unclear. CDR1 DFQATT and CDR2 SNEGSKA come from the germline V gene (reference sequence). The CDR3 contains 12 residues. V lost 6 bases and J 0 bases, leaving 8 bases between the germline ends.

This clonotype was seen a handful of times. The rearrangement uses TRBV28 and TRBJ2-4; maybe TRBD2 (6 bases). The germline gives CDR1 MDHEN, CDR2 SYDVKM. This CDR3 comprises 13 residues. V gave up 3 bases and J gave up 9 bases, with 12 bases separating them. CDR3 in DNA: TGTGCCAGCAGTTTGGAGGGGCCCATCATTCAGTACTTC. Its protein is CASSLEGPIIQYF.